These 14 T cell receptor beta chains share one sample of origin, sequenced in a study of T cells in Graves' hyperthyroidism and ophthalmopathy. Authors of the study amplified TCR beta CDR3 regions from RNA transcripts. The HTBI primer set was used in a first-round RT-PCR of the TCR CDR3. TCRdb reprocessed the multiplex PCR reads with MiXCR, giving one entry per CDR3 protein. This repertoire shows hundreds of thousands of distinct CDR3 sequences, more than 14% found once; its top ten account for under 15%. Source material: blood. These receptors all stem from a woman between 50 and 59 years old with Graves' ophthalmopathy.

This clonotype appeared many times. This sequence joins TRBV6-1 and TRBJ1-2; 7 nucleotides line up with TRBD1. The germline V gene has CDR1 MNHNS and CDR2 SASEGT. Unmatched junction bases numbered 15, after V lost 5 bases and J lost 9 bases. This CDR3 comprises 15 residues. The CDR3 spells CASSPLGGGQTSYTF. CDR3 nucleotide sequence: TGTGCCAGCAGTCCCCTGGGAGGGGGACAGACCAGCTACACCTTC.

This clonotype has ten or more counts. The gene calls are TRBV7-9 and TRBJ1-5, with unresolved D. V was clipped by 5 bases and J by 1 base, with 9 bases between them. The CDR3 contains 14 residues. The germline V gene encodes CDR1 SEHNR and CDR2 FQNEAQ (reference sequence). CDR3 region: CASSMMDSNQPQHF. The CDR3 nucleotides are TGTGCCAGCAGCATGATGGACAGCAATCAGCCCCAGCATTTT.

This clonotype was seen repeatedly, ten times or more. The chain uses TRBV12-3 or TRBV12-4 and TRBJ2-7, with D possibly matching TRBD2 (5 bases). V lost 6 bases to trimming and J lost 2 bases, with 17 bases between them. This CDR3 is 15 amino acids long. The CDR3 protein is CASSRPGFFTYEQYF. CDR3 nucleotide sequence: TGTGCCAGCAGCCGACCGGGATTTTTTACCTACGAGCAGTACTTC.

This clonotype was counted ten times or more. This chain links TRBV7-3 with TRBJ2-1; a possible D gene is TRBD2 (5 bases). Per germline, CDR1 SGHTA and CDR2 FQGTGA. The CDR3 extends over 15 amino acids. V was pared by 5 bases and J by 1 base, with 12 bases between. The CDR3 DNA reads TGTGCCAGCAGCCCGATACTAGGGTCCTACAATGAGCAGTTCTTC. Protein: CASSPILGSYNEQFF.

The chain joins TRBV5-1 to TRBJ2-5, with a possible D match to TRBD1 (6 bases). Germline assignment: CDR1 SGHRS and CDR2 YFSETQ. The CDR3 contains 15 residues. V gave up 4 bases and J gave up 2 bases, with 15 bases separating them. The CDR3 bases are TGCGCCAGCAGCGGGGGCACAGGGAATCAAGAGACCCAGTACTTC. Amino acid sequence: CASSGGTGNQETQYF.

This clonotype was observed at least ten times. The CDR3 sequence: CASRAIAGAPYEQYF. The CDR3 DNA is TGTGCCAGCAGGGCGATAGCGGGAGCTCCCTACGAGCAGTACTTC. This sequence joins TRBV7-6 and TRBJ2-7, with 9 positions matching TRBD2. CDR3 length equals 15 residues. V shed 6 bases and J 2 bases; nucleotides not matched to a gene: 8. The germline V gene has CDR1 SGHVS and CDR2 FNYEAQ.

In this sample, this clonotype turned up a few times. The chain carries TRBV9 and TRBJ2-1; D possibly matches TRBD1 or TRBD2 (5 bases each). There are 16 residues in the CDR3. V shed 3 bases and J shed 2 bases, with 15 bases lying between them. In germline, CDR1 is SGDLS, CDR2 YYNGEE. The CDR3 loop is CASSESGTETYNEQFF. In nucleotides, the CDR3 is TGTGCCAGCAGCGAGTCCGGGACCGAGACCTACAATGAGCAGTTCTTC.

This clonotype was detected many times. V is TRBV18 and J is TRBJ2-1; D gene uncertain. Per germline, CDR1 KGHSH and CDR2 LQKENI. V was shortened by 1 base and J by 9 bases, with 4 bases between the two germline ends. This CDR3 spans 11 amino acids. In DNA form, the CDR3 reads TGTGCCAGCTCACCACGATCTGAGCAGTTCTTC. The encoded protein is CASSPRSEQFF.

This clonotype has a count of ten or more. The chain is built from TRBV7-9 and TRBJ2-1; 12 bases line up with TRBD2. The germline gives CDR1 SEHNR, CDR2 FQNEAQ (reference sequence). The CDR3 extends over 18 amino acids. V trimming: 0 bases; J trimming: 8 bases; junction bases outside the gene matches: 11. The CDR3 region has the DNA TGTGCCAGCAGCTTAGCCGCGCCGCCTAGCGGGAGGGAATATGAGCAGTTCTTC. Translated, it gives CASSLAAPPSGREYEQFF.

The chain has TRBV12-3 or TRBV12-4 and TRBJ2-4; D ambiguous. V lost 6 bases and J 0 bases, leaving 9 bases between the germline ends. The CDR3 covers 14 residues. This CDR3 is CASRLSIAKNIQYF. The DNA for the CDR3 is TGTGCCAGCAGATTGAGTATAGCCAAAAACATTCAGTACTTC.

This clonotype showed up many times. The rearrangement links TRBV7-8 to TRBJ2-4; a possible D gene is TRBD2 (5 bases). CDR3 length equals 14 residues. Germline V gene lookup returns CDR1 SGHVS and CDR2 FQNEAQ. The V end was cut by 5 bases, the J end by 10 bases, with 18 bases between. This CDR3 is CASSPMRARSIQYF. CDR3 bases: TGTGCCAGCAGCCCCATGAGGGCGCGATCAATTCAGTACTTC.

The rearrangement joins TRBV13 to TRBJ2-7, with 9 bases lining up with TRBD2. After removal of 4 bases from V and 1 base from J, the junction contained 8 bases not matched to a gene. Per the germline V gene, CDR1 is PRHDT and CDR2 is FYEKMQ (reference sequence). The CDR3 loop spans 16 amino acids. This CDR3 reads CASSSPFSGSSYEQYF. CDR3 nucleotide sequence: TGTGCCAGCAGCTCCCCATTTAGCGGGAGTTCCTACGAGCAGTACTTC.

This clonotype showed up just a few times. The V gene is TRBV19, the J gene TRBJ2-1, with D tentatively TRBD1 (6 bases). Germline CDR1 LNHDA, CDR2 SQIVND (reference sequence). V shed 6 bases and J shed 2 bases, with 17 bases lying between them. The CDR3 covers 16 residues. DNA of the CDR3: TGTGCCAGTAGGGAGTTCGGGACATCAACCTACAATGAGCAGTTCTTC. This codes for CASREFGTSTYNEQFF.

Many counts were recorded for this clonotype. V and J are TRBV3-1 and TRBJ2-5; perhaps TRBD1 as D (6 bases). The V end lost 5 bases, the J end lost 6 bases, and 16 bases lay between the germline ends. CDR1 is LGHDT, CDR2 YNNKEL, per germline (reference sequence). This CDR3 comprises 14 residues. CDR3 nucleotides: TGTGCCAGCAGCTGGACAGCGGCCGGAAAGACCCAGTACTTC. This sequence encodes CASSWTAAGKTQYF.